This paragraph reports one TCR beta chain. The target antigen is unknown. Libraries were prepared by immunoSEQ multiplex PCR; TCRdb keeps only in-frame clonotypes and omits some of them. The table includes tens of thousands of clones, roughly 86% detected once. CDR3 size: 14 residues. V lost 3 bases and J 3 bases, leaving 10 bases between the germline ends. Per the germline V gene, CDR1 is LNHNV and CDR2 is YYDKDF (reference sequence). These data are taken from a study of T cells in localized non-small cell lung cancer. Findings and limits, study-wide: Because only a single region of the tumor was sequenced, heterogeneity remains possible. Appearing in adjacent lung were a median around 60 of the top 100 tumor clones. Density of T cells in blood, when higher, went with longer overall survival. Adjacent uninvolved lung had the highest clonality, suggesting focused antigen responses.

The source is a man between 40 and 70 years old with stage I lung adenocarcinoma. This sequence joins TRBV15 and TRBJ2-3; unclear D gene. The specimen comprised peripheral blood, sampled before any cancer treatment. CDR3 protein: CATSSFLGTDTQYF. As DNA, the CDR3 is TGTGCCACCAGCAGCTTCCTGGGGACAGATACGCAGTATTTT.